The subject of this entry is one T cell receptor (beta chain). Its specificity is not known. The data belong to a study of cytomegalovirus exposure and HLA in healthy donors. Whole-study context: A preliminary data release comprised roughly 80 million unique TCRs obtained from HLA-typed donors. Whole-study results and caveats: Reports indicated that the classifier achieved high specificity and sensitivity in diagnosing cytomegalovirus status.

Researchers ran the PCR with 60 Vbeta and 13 Jbeta primers. Using immunoSEQ multiplex PCR, the repertoire was profiled, and TCRdb retains in-frame clones only, with some absent. The repertoire includes 95,000 to 110,000 clones, around 73% of them detected once, and 7.8% sits in the top ten. This CDR3 region has 16 residues. V lost 0 bases to trimming and J lost 2 bases, with 11 bases between them. CDR1 is SGHTA and CDR2 is FQGNSA in the germline V gene. The sequence derives from a man younger than 45 in good health and CMV-seronegative. Sequencing input: PBMCs. The V gene is TRBV7-2, the J gene TRBJ1-3, with D hard to call. CDR3 loop: CASSLANGGPGNTIYF. The CDR3 bases are TGTGCCAGCAGCTTAGCGAACGGAGGTCCTGGAAACACCATATATTTT.